A single sample gave rise to the 32 T cell receptor beta chains below, sequenced in a study of tumor-infiltrating lymphocytes in primary liver carcinoma. It was from roughly 20-30 mg of unsorted bulk tissue that RNA and DNA were co-extracted. Constant-region priming of approximately 0.55 ug total RNA yielded TCR beta cDNA. Three nested multiplex PCR rounds, a slightly modified ARM-PCR method, built the TCR beta libraries. The first two PCR rounds used TRBV1-TRBV30 primers with a Cbeta primer, approximately 9 cycles each. Each CDR3 protein is one row after TCRdb ran MiXCR on the multiplex PCR reads. The sample has 80,000 or so distinct CDR3 sequences; approximately 70% are singletons. The sequenced sample was tumor-adjacent normal liver tissue. These receptor sequences come from a man between 35 and 55 years old with primary liver carcinoma and hepatitis B virus infection.

In its sample, this clonotype was seen many times. The junction departs from the called germline gene at one end, perhaps through a read error. V gene TRBV4-2 combines with J gene TRBJ2-1; D not resolved. This CDR3 comprises 16 residues. Germline lookup yields CDR1 LGHNA and CDR2 YNFKEQ. CDR3 bases: TGTGCCAGCAGCCAAGTTTGGCGGAACCCTGAGGATGAGCAGTCCTTC. This encodes CASSQVWRNPEDEQSF.

About this clonotype itself: The junction and the germline gene differ at one end; a read error may be behind it. The rearrangement links TRBV11-2 to TRBJ1-2, with a possible D match to TRBD1 (5 bases). Per the germline V gene, CDR1 is SGHAT and CDR2 is FQNNGV. This CDR3 region has 15 residues. This chain's CDR3 is CAGSYTGGSSPGYTF. For the CDR3, the DNA is TGTGCCGGCAGCTATACAGGAGGATCCTCCCCTGGCTACACCTTC.

On this clonotype itself: Relative to the germline gene, one junction end is altered; a read error may explain this. The chain combines TRBV30 with TRBJ2-2; the match to TRBD1 covers 9 bases. Germline V CDR1 and CDR2: GTSNPN, SVGIG (reference sequence). This CDR3 is 15 amino acids long. CDR3 DNA sequence: TGTGTCTGGAGTCCGGACAGGGGACGGATCAGGGAGCTGTTTTTT. Encoded protein: CVWSPDRGRIRELFF.

As regards this clonotype: As the CDR3 is not closed by the conserved phenylalanine or tryptophan, this likely results from a read error. The chain couples TRBV10-3 to TRBJ2-1, with no clear D. CDR3 length equals 11 residues. Per germline, CDR1 ENHRY and CDR2 SYGVKD. For the CDR3, the DNA is TGTACCATCCGTCATGACTATGAGCAGTTCTTA. It specifies CTIRHDYEQFL.

The table lists this clonotype with a count of one. Given a much more abundant clone one base away, this may be a read error. The rearrangement uses TRBV6-2 or TRBV6-3 and TRBJ2-7, with 7 bases lining up with TRBD2. The germline V gene encodes CDR1 MNHEY and CDR2 SVGEGT. CDR3 length: 14 residues. With V trimmed by 8 bases and J by 6 bases, 13 bases remained unmatched. CDR3 residues: CASSTGTKYVEQYF. For the CDR3, the DNA is TGTGCCAGCTCCACCGGGACTAAATATGTCGAGCAGTACTTC.

Note on this clonotype: Just one base apart from a much larger clone, this may be a read error. The chain uses TRBV4-3 and TRBJ2-6; maybe TRBD2 (5 bases). CDR1 is LGHNA, CDR2 YSLEER, per germline. This CDR3 comprises 15 residues. V shed 3 bases and J shed 2 bases, with 8 bases lying between them. CDR3 nucleotides: TGCGCCAGCAGCCAGGGGAGACCTGGGGCCAACGTCCTGACTTTC. Protein product: CASSQGRPGANVLTF.

Notes on this clonotype: One end of the junction does not line up with germline, which may come from a read error. The genes are TRBV20-1 and TRBJ1-1; 8 bases map to TRBD1. The CDR3 is 14 residues long. Germline CDR1 DFQATT, CDR2 SNEGSKA (reference sequence). The DNA for the CDR3 is TGCAGTGCTCTACTCAGGGGGCTCAACACTGAGGCTTTCTTT. It specifies CSALLRGLNTEAFF.

This clonotype is deemed medium-sized. The rearrangement joins TRBV6-5 to TRBJ2-7; TRBD1 agrees at 9 bases. Germline CDR1 reads MNHEY; CDR2 reads SVGAGI. CDR3 length: 15 amino acids. With 4 bases clipped from V and 5 bases from J, the junction kept 9 bases outside the gene matches. The chain's CDR3 is CASSWGQGIGNEQYF. CDR3 nucleotides: TGTGCCAGCAGTTGGGGACAGGGAATTGGGAACGAGCAGTACTTC.

The chain links TRBV29-1 to TRBJ1-1; TRBD1 might be the D (5 bases). Trimming removed 3 bases from V and 0 bases from J, with 14 bases in between. Germline CDR1 SQVTM, CDR2 ANQGSEA. The length of the CDR3 is 15 residues. The CDR3 DNA is TGCAGCGTTGACCCAGGGTGGGGGATGAACACTGAAGCTTTCTTT. Translated, it gives CSVDPGWGMNTEAFF.

Regarding this clonotype: Relative to the germline gene, one junction end is altered; a read error may explain this. The genes are TRBV2 and TRBJ2-1; 9 bases line up with TRBD1. The length of the CDR3 is 14 residues. CDR1 is SNHLY, CDR2 FYNNEI, per germline. The CDR3 bases are TGTGCCAACAGCCGGGACAGGGCCATAAGTGAGCAGCTCTTC. Its protein product is CANSRDRAISEQLF.

The V call is TRBV4-1, the J call TRBJ2-2; a possible D gene is TRBD2 (5 bases). The CDR3 sequence is 14 residues long. Trimming removed 9 bases at V and 6 bases at J, with 17 bases between. Germline V lookup: CDR1 MGHRA, CDR2 YSYEKL. This CDR3 reads CASSFASPSGELFF. CDR3 coding DNA: TGCGCCAGTAGCTTCGCTAGCCCCTCCGGGGAGCTGTTTTTT.

The genes are TRBV6-6 and TRBJ2-2; 8 nucleotides line up with TRBD2. The CDR3 is 17 amino acids. V lost 4 bases, J lost 6 bases, and 13 bases stayed unmatched. Germline assignment: CDR1 MNHNY and CDR2 SVGAGI (reference sequence). This CDR3 is CASSSGPAGAAAGELFF. CDR3 coding DNA: TGTGCCAGCAGTTCAGGACCAGCGGGAGCGGCCGCCGGGGAGCTGTTTTTT.

This clonotype showed up just a few times. V gene TRBV5-4 combines with J gene TRBJ2-3; tentative D call: TRBD2 (6 bases). Per germline, CDR1 SGHNT and CDR2 YYREEE (reference sequence). Trimming stripped 2 bases from V and 0 bases from J, with 13 bases between. This CDR3 contains 16 residues. Here the CDR3 reads CASSFGLASSTDTQYF. CDR3 DNA: TGTGCCAGCAGCTTTGGGCTAGCGAGTAGCACAGATACGCAGTATTTT.

This clonotype occurred a few times. Sequence at one end of the junction differs from germline and may be a read error. The chain uses TRBV11-2 and TRBJ2-5; 7 nucleotides agree with TRBD1. Germline V gene lookup returns CDR1 SGHAT and CDR2 FQNNGV. The CDR3 sequence is 12 residues long. The CDR3 sequence is CASSWDREAQYF. The CDR3 coding sequence is TGTGCCAGCAGCTGGGACAGAGAGGCCCAGTACTTC.

The chain uses TRBV18 and TRBJ1-5; D is unclear. Trimming took 5 bases from V and 8 from J, leaving 13 bases between them. CDR3 length: 13 residues. Germline loops: CDR1 KGHSH, CDR2 LQKENI. CDR3 amino acids: CASSIGSDKPQHF. The CDR3 DNA sequence: TGTGCCAGCTCAATTGGGTCCGATAAGCCCCAGCATTTT.

This clonotype was counted many times. This chain links TRBV10-3 with TRBJ2-7; D may be TRBD1 or TRBD2 (5 bases each). The CDR3 consists of 14 residues. Deletions cut 7 bases from V and 3 bases from J, with 16 bases between. Germline assignment: CDR1 ENHRY and CDR2 SYGVKD. The CDR3 DNA is TGTGCCATCAAGCAGGGAGAGATAAACTACGAGCAGTACTTC. Translation: CAIKQGEINYEQYF.

In regard to this clonotype: One end of the junction is discordant with germline, which a read error may explain. The V call is TRBV11-2, the J call TRBJ2-1; the match to TRBD2 covers 9 bases. The CDR3 has 16 amino acids. Germline V lookup: CDR1 SGHAT, CDR2 FQNNGV. The chain's CDR3 is CVSRLVCAGGRDEQFF. The CDR3 DNA reads TGTGTCAGCAGGTTAGTTTGCGCGGGAGGGAGGGATGAGCAGTTCTTC.

Remarks on this clonotype: An end of the junction does not agree with germline; a read error may underlie this. The chain carries TRBV7-6 and TRBJ2-3; 7 bases line up with TRBD2. The CDR3 is 14 residues long. CDR1 is SGHVS and CDR2 is FNYEAQ in the germline V gene. The CDR3 is CASSLSAGADTQYF. As DNA, the CDR3 is TGTGCCAGTAGCTTATCGGCGGGAGCAGATACGCAGTATTTT.

This clonotype occurred many times. The rearrangement joins TRBV29-1 to TRBJ2-1, with TRBD2 as a possible D gene (6 bases). The V end was cut by 6 bases, the J end by 10 bases, with 22 bases between. The CDR3 runs 14 residues. The germline V gene has CDR1 SQVTM and CDR2 ANQGSEA. The CDR3 sequence is CSVSGTGNIGEQFF. The DNA of the CDR3 is TGCAGCGTGTCCGGGACTGGGAACATTGGGGAGCAGTTCTTC.

Note on this clonotype: A junction boundary mismatches the germline segment, possibly from a read error. The chain joins TRBV12-3 or TRBV12-4 to TRBJ2-7; D is unclear. This CDR3 comprises 11 residues. The CDR3 DNA reads TGTGTCAGCAATTTAACCCACGAGCAGTACTTC. This sequence encodes CVSNLTHEQYF.

About this clonotype itself: At one end the junction does not follow the germline gene, possibly because of a read error. The rearrangement uses TRBV13 and TRBJ2-7; 7 nucleotides align to TRBD1. Germline loops: CDR1 PRHDT, CDR2 FYEKMQ (reference sequence). This CDR3 is 14 amino acids long. CDR3 protein: CTSSFDRANYEQYF. For the CDR3, the DNA is TGTACCAGCAGCTTTGACAGGGCTAACTACGAGCAGTACTTC.

Turning to this clonotype: The junction shows a germline mismatch at one end, possibly a read error. V gene TRBV18 combines with J gene TRBJ1-3; 8 nucleotides align to TRBD1. The CDR3 is 16 amino acids. Germline V gene sequence: CDR1 KGHSH, CDR2 LQKENI. The CDR3 loop is CAGSPGTGRSGNTIYF. In DNA, the CDR3 is TGTGCCGGCTCACCTGGGACAGGACGCTCTGGAAACACCATATATTTT.

Turning to this clonotype: A single base separates this from a much larger clone, so it may be a read error. This chain uses TRBV18 with TRBJ2-7, with TRBD1 matching 10 bases. V dropped 7 bases and J dropped 4; count of bases not matched to a gene: 7. The V gene's germline CDR1 is KGHSH and CDR2 LQKENI. CDR3 length equals 14 residues. CDR3 bases: TGTGCCAGCTGGCTGGGACAGGGGCTATACGAGCAGTACTTC. It codes for CASWLGQGLYEQYF.

The V call is TRBV6-2 or TRBV6-3, the J call TRBJ2-1; D remains ambiguous. V lost 7 bases and J 8 bases, leaving 12 bases between the germline ends. Germline V gene lookup returns CDR1 MNHEY and CDR2 SVGEGT. The CDR3 is 12 amino acids. Here the CDR3 reads CASNEPYDEQFF. The DNA of the CDR3 is TGTGCCAGCAATGAACCTTACGATGAGCAGTTCTTC.

This clonotype was recorded many times. The V call is TRBV12-3 or TRBV12-4, the J call TRBJ2-5; 12 bases are a match to TRBD1. This CDR3 spans 16 amino acids. With 5 bases clipped from V and 5 bases from J, the junction kept 9 bases outside the gene matches. DNA of the CDR3: TGTGCCAGCAGTGGGACAGGGGGCGCTGCCCTCGAGACCCAGTACTTC. It yields the protein CASSGTGGAALETQYF.

The genes are TRBV23-1 and TRBJ2-2, with TRBD1 matching over 7 bases. TRBV23-1 is an ORF, with its function uncertain. The CDR3 totals 15 residues. V lost 5 bases, J lost 4 bases, and 7 bases stayed unmatched. Here the CDR3 reads CASSGQGVFTGELFF. CDR3 bases: TGCGCCAGCAGTGGGCAGGGGGTATTCACCGGGGAGCTGTTTTTT.

This clonotype came up once. V usage is TRBV28 and J usage is TRBJ2-5; 7 bases agree with TRBD2. The germline CDR1 and CDR2 sequences are MDHEN and SYDVKM. The CDR3 spans 16 residues. The V gene end was trimmed by 5 bases and the J gene end by 14 bases; junction bases not matched to a gene: 23. The CDR3 DNA follows: TGTGCCAGCAGTCTAGTCCCTAGCGGAAACCAAGAGACTCATTACTTC. Its protein product is CASSLVPSGNQETHYF.

Concerning this clonotype: One end of the junction varies from germline; a read error may be responsible. V and J are TRBV11-2 and TRBJ1-2; the match to TRBD1 covers 9 bases. The CDR3 is 14 residues long. CDR1 and CDR2 (germline): SGHAT, FQNNGV. CDR3 nucleotide sequence: TGTACCAGCAGCTTGGGGACAGGGCGATTTCGCCACACCTTC. It yields the protein CTSSLGTGRFRHTF.

Points on this clonotype: The junction does not match germline at one end; this may be a read error. The chain joins TRBV10-3 to TRBJ1-5; D gene unclear. The CDR3 covers 15 residues. The germline gives CDR1 ENHRY, CDR2 SYGVKD. The CDR3 coding sequence is TGTGCCATCAGTGAGGAAGGAGATAGCAATCAGCTCCAGCATTTT. Protein: CAISEEGDSNQLQHF.

The V and J genes are TRBV29-1 and TRBJ2-5; D is ambiguous. This CDR3 has 14 amino acids. In germline, CDR1 is SQVTM, CDR2 ANQGSEA. Trimming removed 5 bases from V and 4 bases from J, with 17 bases in between. The CDR3 is CSVYPGVIGETQYF. The DNA of the CDR3 is TGCAGCGTTTATCCAGGTGTAATAGGAGAGACCCAGTACTTC.

This clonotype was seen only a few times. This chain uses TRBV14 with TRBJ1-2; tentative D call: TRBD1 (6 bases). Trimming pared 1 base from V and 7 bases from J, leaving 13 bases between. CDR3 length equals 14 residues. CDR1 and CDR2 from the germline V gene are SGHDN and FVKESK. The CDR3 DNA sequence: TGTGCCAGCAGCCAAGGGGGGCACATCTCTGGCTACACCTTC. This sequence encodes CASSQGGHISGYTF.

As for this clonotype: Possible read error: a much larger clone is one base away. The gene calls are TRBV7-9 and TRBJ2-1; D call uncertain. The CDR3 spans 12 residues. Germline V gene sequence: CDR1 SEHNR, CDR2 FQNEAQ (reference sequence). The DNA of the CDR3 is TGTGTCAGCAGCCCACCCTACAATGAGCAGTTCTTC. As protein: CVSSPPYNEQFF.